This T cell receptor (beta chain) was identified in a study of T cell responses to AZD1222 COVID-19 vaccine. TCRdb's table, derived via immunoSEQ multiplex PCR, lists solely in-frame clones and lacks some. The table records under 130,000 clones, around 94% of them present only once. V shed 1 base and J 0 bases; nucleotides not matched to a gene: 2. Germline V gene lookup returns CDR1 MDHEN and CDR2 SYDVKM. This CDR3 is built from 16 residues. This sample comprised peripheral blood, obtained on day 0 of AZD1222 vaccination. The chain uses TRBV28 and TRBJ2-7; 11 bases map to TRBD2. The clonotype originates from an adult in good health. The CDR3 spells CASSLYLAGGSYEQYF. CDR3 nucleotides: TGTGCCAGCAGTTTATACCTAGCGGGAGGCTCCTACGAGCAGTACTTC. Drawing the rest from reference TRBV28 and TRBJ2-7, the complete variable domain is DVKVTQSSRYLVKRTGEKVFLECVQDMDHENMFWYRQDPGLGLRLIYFSYDVKMKEKGDIPEGYSVSREKKERFSLILESASTNQTSMYLCASSLYLAGGSYEQYFGPGTRLTVT.